This passage covers 8 T cell receptor beta chains from one sample sequenced in a study of T-cell memory formation after mild COVID-19. TCRdb reprocessed the 5' RACE reads with MiXCR, giving one entry per CDR3 protein. The table has about 270,000 distinct CDR3 sequences, 15% to 17% seen once. The sample was PBMCs or a T cell subset sorted from them (not recorded which). The receptors originated from an adult woman who had mild COVID-19 (a few samples of this study predate the infection). Cell type and time point are not known.

This clonotype turned up a few times. CDR3: CATSDRRHGQGGNEQFF. CDR3 nucleotide sequence: TGTGCCACCAGTGATAGAAGGCACGGACAGGGGGGGAATGAGCAGTTCTTC. The genes are TRBV24-1 and TRBJ2-1; 10 bases map to TRBD1. The CDR3 loop spans 17 amino acids. Germline CDR1 is KGHDR and CDR2 is SFDVKD. V lost 3 bases to trimming and J lost 7 bases; unmatched junction nucleotides: 11.

This clonotype occurred many times. The rearrangement joins TRBV29-1 to TRBJ2-1, with a tentative D call TRBD1 (6 bases). Trimming shortened V by 4 bases and J by 5 bases, and 12 bases separated the two germline ends. Looked up from germline, CDR1 is SQVTM and CDR2 is ANQGSEA. CDR3 length equals 13 residues. CDR3 protein: CSVARDTNNEQFF. The CDR3 coding sequence is TGCAGCGTTGCCCGGGACACGAACAATGAGCAGTTCTTC.

V gene TRBV5-6 combines with J gene TRBJ2-5, with 10 bases that match TRBD2. The J segment lost 4 bases and the V segment lost 2 bases, leaving 2 bases of the junction unmatched. The V gene's germline CDR1 is SGHDT and CDR2 YYEEEE. This CDR3 has 14 amino acids. The CDR3 here is CASSFGLAVETQYF. The CDR3 DNA sequence: TGTGCCAGCAGCTTCGGACTAGCGGTAGAGACCCAGTACTTC.

This chain uses TRBV29-1 with TRBJ2-7, with 8 bases identical to TRBD1. V dropped 7 bases and J dropped 3; count of bases not matched to a gene: 8. The CDR3 is made up of 13 amino acids. Germline values: CDR1 SQVTM, CDR2 ANQGSEA. CDR3: CSAQNGQGYEQYF. The CDR3 bases are TGCAGCGCTCAGAATGGACAGGGCTACGAGCAGTACTTC.

V and J are TRBV20-1 and TRBJ2-6, with 9 bases matching TRBD1. CDR1 DFQATT and CDR2 SNEGSKA come from the germline V gene (reference sequence). The J segment lost 0 bases and the V segment lost 2 bases, leaving 5 bases of the junction unmatched. The CDR3 contains 17 residues. Here the CDR3 DNA reads TGCAGTGCTAGAACAGGGGGCTTTTTCTCTGGGGCCAACGTCCTGACTTTC. This encodes CSARTGGFFSGANVLTF.

The chain employs TRBV7-6 and TRBJ2-1; D not certain. With 5 bases removed from V and 4 bases from J, the gap between germline ends came to 15 bases. The length of the CDR3 is 15 residues. Germline V CDR1 and CDR2: SGHVS, FNYEAQ. This CDR3 is CASSKTGGTYNEQFF. CDR3 DNA sequence: TGTGCCAGCAGCAAGACCGGCGGAACGTACAATGAGCAGTTCTTC.

This clonotype has more than one count but fewer than ten. The rearrangement links TRBV20-1 to TRBJ2-1; 9 nucleotides match TRBD2. Germline lookup yields CDR1 DFQATT and CDR2 SNEGSKA (reference sequence). CDR3 length equals 15 residues. V was pared by 5 bases and J by 7 bases, with 12 bases of the junction left unmatched. CDR3 protein: CSAPQRASGKNEQFF. The CDR3 bases are TGCAGTGCTCCGCAGCGGGCTAGCGGGAAAAATGAGCAGTTCTTC.

Note on this clonotype: This may be a read error, as it is one base from a much larger clone. This rearrangement joins TRBV7-2 to TRBJ2-3, with 9 bases that match TRBD1. Germline V CDR1 and CDR2: SGHTA, FQGNSA. The CDR3 contains 15 residues. V gave up 0 bases and J gave up 3 bases; unmatched junction bases: 1. CDR3 loop: CASSLAGTGTDTQYF. The CDR3 DNA reads TGTGCCAGCAGCTTAGCCGGGACAGGGACAGATACGCAGTATTTT.